These 14 T cell receptor beta chains came from one sample sequenced in a study of T cell responses to AZD1222 COVID-19 vaccine. Clones were read by immunoSEQ multiplex PCR, and TCRdb kept only the in-frame ones, dropping some. The sample carries 90,000 to 120,000 clones, over 80% recorded once. Specimen: peripheral blood, collected 28 days after the second AZD1222 dose. The source of these receptors is an adult who received the AZD1222 COVID-19 vaccine.

The chain links TRBV4-1 to TRBJ2-2; 9 bases agree with TRBD2. Trimming removed 0 bases from V and 6 bases from J; junction bases left unmatched: 5. Germline-derived CDR1 and CDR2 are MGHRA and YSYEKL. The CDR3 is 16 residues long. CDR3 region: CASSQEGGRASGELFF. The CDR3 DNA follows: TGCGCCAGCAGCCAAGAAGGCGGGAGGGCCTCCGGGGAGCTGTTTTTT.

This chain links TRBV28 with TRBJ2-7; D possibly corresponds to TRBD2 (5 bases). V was shortened by 8 bases and J by 1 base, with 21 bases between the two germline ends. The CDR3 loop spans 16 amino acids. Per the germline V gene, CDR1 is MDHEN and CDR2 is SYDVKM. The CDR3 is CASGLSTQTRSYEQYF. CDR3 sequence (DNA): TGTGCCAGCGGACTGTCGACACAGACCCGATCCTACGAGCAGTACTTC. Looking up the rest from reference TRBV28 and TRBJ2-7 gives the full variable domain: DVKVTQSSRYLVKRTGEKVFLECVQDMDHENMFWYRQDPGLGLRLIYFSYDVKMKEKGDIPEGYSVSREKKERFSLILESASTNQTSMYLCASGLSTQTRSYEQYFGPGTRLTVT.

The rearrangement uses TRBV11-2 and TRBJ1-1; D remains unclear. Trimming pared 2 bases from V and 6 bases from J, leaving 10 bases between. This CDR3 has 13 residues. The V gene's germline CDR1 is SGHAT and CDR2 FQNNGV. Written as DNA, the CDR3 is TGTGCCAGCAGCTTAAGTAGACTTGCTGAAGCTTTCTTT. This codes for CASSLSRLAEAFF.

With respect to this clone: Other DNA sequences in the same sample also yield this CDR3. V gene TRBV19 combines with J gene TRBJ1-5, with D maybe TRBD1 (5 bases). CDR1 is LNHDA and CDR2 is SQIVND in the germline V gene (reference sequence). The CDR3 extends over 14 amino acids. V was clipped by 2 bases and J by 7 bases, with 12 bases between them. The CDR3 DNA follows: TGTGCCAGTAGTATACGGCAGGGAGGCCAGCCCCAGCATTTT. It yields the protein CASSIRQGGQPQHF.

The chain is built from TRBV2 and TRBJ1-5; the D gene is possibly TRBD1 (6 bases). Per germline, CDR1 SNHLY and CDR2 FYNNEI. The length of the CDR3 is 14 residues. V shed 8 bases and J shed 6 bases, with 17 bases lying between them. Written as DNA, the CDR3 is TGTGCCAGCGCGGTTCAGGGGTTGGGTCAGCCCCAGCATTTT. Translating it yields CASAVQGLGQPQHF. The full variable domain, its missing parts supplied by reference TRBV2 and TRBJ1-5, is EPEVTQTPSHQVTQMGQEVILRCVPISNHLYFYWYRQILGQKVEFLVSFYNNEISEKSEIFDDQFSVERPDGSNFTLKIRSTKLEDSAMYFCASAVQGLGQPQHFGDGTRLSIL.

V usage is TRBV4-1 and J usage is TRBJ2-7, with TRBD2 matching over 14 bases. V lost 4 bases to trimming and J lost 0 bases; unmatched junction nucleotides: 5. Germline V CDR1 and CDR2: MGHRA, YSYEKL. The CDR3 contains 17 residues. The DNA for the CDR3 is TGCGCCAGCAGCCCCTGGACTAGCGGGAGGAGCTCCTACGAGCAGTACTTC. Translating gives CASSPWTSGRSSYEQYF.

This clone was recorded only once. This chain uses TRBV19 with TRBJ2-1, with D perhaps assigned TRBD1 or TRBD2 (6 bases each). The CDR3 is made up of 16 amino acids. Germline-derived CDR1 and CDR2 are LNHDA and SQIVND (reference sequence). Trimming took 6 bases from V and 0 from J, leaving 15 bases between them. CDR3 amino acids: CASRPRGASSYNEQFF. CDR3 nucleotides: TGTGCCAGTAGGCCGAGGGGGGCGAGCTCCTACAATGAGCAGTTCTTC.

The V call is TRBV7-8, the J call TRBJ1-1; D call uncertain. The CDR3 spans 14 residues. Germline CDR1 is SGHVS and CDR2 is FQNEAQ. V was clipped by 6 bases and J by 1 base, with 12 bases between them. CDR3: CASSKRLENTEAFF. The CDR3 DNA reads as TGTGCCAGCAGTAAGAGACTCGAGAACACTGAAGCTTTCTTT.

The V gene is TRBV28, the J gene TRBJ1-3, with unresolved D. V lost 4 bases and J 2 bases, leaving 12 bases between the germline ends. Germline CDR1 is MDHEN and CDR2 is SYDVKM. The CDR3 is 15 amino acids. The CDR3 DNA is TGTGCCAGCAGTTCAAGGAGGGCGGCTGGAAACACCATATATTTT. Translated: CASSSRRAAGNTIYF.

The chain is built from TRBV9 and TRBJ2-5; D ambiguous. Germline lookup yields CDR1 SGDLS and CDR2 YYNGEE. There are 13 residues in the CDR3. Trimming shortened V by 2 bases and J by 3 bases, and 8 bases separated the two germline ends. The CDR3 spells CASSVGREETQYF. For the CDR3, the DNA is TGTGCCAGCAGCGTTGGCAGAGAAGAGACCCAGTACTTC.

The chain carries TRBV2 and TRBJ1-1; tentatively, D is TRBD1 (5 bases). Trimming stripped 5 bases from V and 1 base from J, with 11 bases between. This CDR3 has 14 amino acids. The germline V gene encodes CDR1 SNHLY and CDR2 FYNNEI. The CDR3: CASSPGYPNTEAFF. The CDR3 DNA follows: TGTGCCAGCAGTCCAGGGTACCCGAACACTGAAGCTTTCTTT.

The chain carries TRBV7-8 and TRBJ1-1; D is perhaps TRBD1 (5 bases). Germline loops: CDR1 SGHVS, CDR2 FQNEAQ. The CDR3 has 15 residues. V shed 5 bases and J shed 3 bases, with 16 bases lying between them. CDR3 region: CASSILGVRDTEAFF. The DNA for the CDR3 is TGTGCCAGCAGCATCCTAGGGGTTCGTGACACTGAAGCTTTCTTT.

V gene TRBV3-1 (or the pseudogene TRBV3-2) combines with J gene TRBJ1-5; TRBD1 is a possible D gene (5 bases). V dropped 8 bases and J dropped 2 bases, with 10 bases sitting between them. CDR3 length: 13 residues. Germline CDR1 is LGHDT and CDR2 is YNNKEL (reference sequence). CDR3: CASGPQGNQPQHF. As DNA, the CDR3 is TGTGCCAGCGGCCCACAGGGCAATCAGCCCCAGCATTTT.

The rearrangement links TRBV3-1 (or the pseudogene TRBV3-2) to TRBJ2-7, with D possibly matching TRBD2 (7 bases). This CDR3 has 18 amino acids. Germline V gives CDR1 LGHDT, CDR2 YNNKEL (reference sequence). V dropped 0 bases and J dropped 4 bases, with 22 bases sitting between them. The CDR3 here is CASSQEGMGGPGFYEQYF. DNA for the CDR3: TGTGCCAGCAGCCAAGAGGGTATGGGGGGGCCGGGCTTTTACGAGCAGTACTTC.